A single sample is the source of the 21 T cell receptor beta chains below, sequenced in a study of cytomegalovirus exposure and HLA in healthy donors. 13 Jbeta primers and 60 Vbeta primers were used for the PCR. This table comes from immunoSEQ multiplex PCR, and its TCRdb copy is limited to in-frame clones, with some not included. Altogether just over 200,000 clones are present, approximately 80% being singletons, with the ten largest covering less than 2%. The sample comprised PBMCs. These receptor sequences come from a man in his fifties in good health and CMV-seronegative.

This clone was recorded a few times. The chain recombines TRBV5-1 with TRBJ2-7; perhaps TRBD2 as D (5 bases). With 5 bases removed from V and 0 bases from J, the gap between germline ends came to 12 bases. Germline CDR1 reads SGHRS; CDR2 reads YFSETQ. The CDR3 runs 14 residues. This chain's CDR3 is CASSSSGNSYEQYF. CDR3 DNA sequence: TGCGCCAGCAGTTCCAGCGGAAACTCCTACGAGCAGTACTTC.

The V gene is TRBV5-1, the J gene TRBJ1-2; 8 bases line up with TRBD1. The V and J ends lost 2 bases and 3 bases, in that order; junction bases with no gene match: 6. The CDR3 is 15 residues long. The V gene's germline CDR1 is SGHRS and CDR2 YFSETQ. As DNA, the CDR3 is TGCGCCAGCAGCTTAAACAGGGGGAAAGACTATGGCTACACCTTC. Translated, it gives CASSLNRGKDYGYTF.

This clone was observed a handful of times. This chain uses TRBV30 with TRBJ1-4, with D possibly matching TRBD1 (6 bases). The germline V gene has CDR1 GTSNPN and CDR2 SVGIG (reference sequence). The CDR3 loop spans 15 amino acids. V dropped 0 bases and J dropped 4 bases, with 12 bases sitting between them. The CDR3 region has the DNA TGTGCCTGGAGTGTACAACTAGGGGGTAATGAAAAACTGTTTTTT. Translation gives CAWSVQLGGNEKLFF.

This sequence joins TRBV27 and TRBJ1-4; D is possibly TRBD1 (6 bases). CDR3 length: 15 amino acids. V was cut by 3 bases and J by 8 bases, with 16 bases left in between. Germline V gene sequence: CDR1 MNHEY, CDR2 SMNVEV (reference sequence). The DNA of the CDR3 is TGTGCCAGCAGTTTGGGGGGGCCCCAGACGGAAAAACTGTTTTTT. It specifies CASSLGGPQTEKLFF.

The chain combines TRBV25-1 with TRBJ2-3; possible D gene TRBD2, 7 bases. Deletions cut 2 bases from V and 5 bases from J, with 14 bases between. The CDR3 is 15 residues long. CDR1 and CDR2 (germline): MGHDK, SYGVNS. CDR3 DNA sequence: TGTGCCAGCAGTGAAGCGGGGGCGCAAGAAGATACGCAGTATTTT. It codes for CASSEAGAQEDTQYF.

The chain has TRBV15 and TRBJ1-1; D is possibly TRBD1 (5 bases). The CDR3 has 15 residues. The germline CDR1 and CDR2 sequences are LNHNV and YYDKDF (reference sequence). Between the trimmed V and J ends, which lost 3 bases and 0 bases, there was a span of 11 bases. This CDR3 is CATSSTGHLNTEAFF. DNA of the CDR3: TGTGCCACCAGCAGCACCGGACACTTGAACACTGAAGCTTTCTTT.

This clone showed up just once. V gene TRBV5-1 combines with J gene TRBJ2-1; 9 bases line up with TRBD2. Germline values: CDR1 SGHRS, CDR2 YFSETQ. The CDR3 runs to 13 residues. The V segment lost 5 bases and the J segment 6 bases; nucleotides outside the gene matches: 3. The CDR3 nucleotides read TGCGCCAGCAGTTGGCGGGAGGGCAATGAGCAGTTCTTC. It is translated as CASSWREGNEQFF.

Details on this clone: This same CDR3 is encoded by further DNA sequences in the sample. The genes are TRBV5-6 and TRBJ1-2; no clear D. Germline V gene lookup returns CDR1 SGHDT and CDR2 YYEEEE. The CDR3 totals 15 residues. Trimming stripped 4 bases from V and 3 bases from J, with 16 bases between. Here the CDR3 reads CASSSGRAVDYGYTF. As DNA, the CDR3 is TGTGCCAGCAGCAGCGGACGGGCGGTAGACTATGGCTACACCTTC. The variable domain in full, completed from reference TRBV5-6 and TRBJ1-2, reads DAGVTQSPTHLIKTRGQQVTLRCSPKSGHDTVSWYQQALGQGPQFIFQYYEEEERQRGNFPDRFSGHQFPNYSSELNVNALLLGDSALYLCASSSGRAVDYGYTFGSGTRLTVV.

CDR3 amino acids: CASSRLVGTGVDSQYF. CDR3 nucleotide sequence: TGTGCCAGCAGTCGCCTGGTCGGGACAGGGGTGGACAGTCAGTACTTC. The J gene is TRBJ2-4, the V gene TRBV25-1; 10 bases are shared with TRBD1. The CDR3 covers 16 residues. V was clipped by 5 bases and J by 12 bases; unmatched bases: 16. Germline CDR1 reads MGHDK; CDR2 reads SYGVNS.

This chain connects TRBV28 to TRBJ2-4, with TRBD1 matching 10 bases. The CDR3 loop spans 15 amino acids. CDR1 and CDR2 (germline): MDHEN, SYDVKM. The junction had 3 bases not matched to a gene; V was cut back by 2 bases and J by 5 bases. The CDR3 region has the DNA TGTGCCAGCAGTTTACCGACAGGGGGCGAAAACATTCAGTACTTC. Its translation is CASSLPTGGENIQYF. Full variable domain (missing parts from reference TRBV28 and TRBJ2-4): DVKVTQSSRYLVKRTGEKVFLECVQDMDHENMFWYRQDPGLGLRLIYFSYDVKMKEKGDIPEGYSVSREKKERFSLILESASTNQTSMYLCASSLPTGGENIQYFGAGTRLSVL.

The chain combines TRBV25-1 with TRBJ2-7; 14 bases are shared with TRBD2. J was trimmed by 5 bases and V by 4 bases; bases with no gene match: 4. Looked up from germline, CDR1 is MGHDK and CDR2 is SYGVNS. The CDR3 covers 15 residues. CDR3 loop: CASSVGLAGVNEQYF. The CDR3 DNA reads TGTGCCAGCAGTGTGGGACTAGCGGGAGTGAACGAGCAGTACTTC.

V and J are TRBV2 and TRBJ1-1, with TRBD1 identical over 9 bases. This CDR3 region has 16 residues. The V gene end was trimmed by 2 bases and the J gene end by 4 bases; junction bases not matched to a gene: 8. CDR1 is SNHLY, CDR2 FYNNEI, per germline. The chain's CDR3 is CASSEKPGQGPTEAFF. The DNA of the CDR3 is TGTGCCAGCAGTGAAAAGCCGGGACAGGGCCCCACTGAAGCTTTCTTT. Variable domain in full (rest from reference TRBV2 and TRBJ1-1): EPEVTQTPSHQVTQMGQEVILRCVPISNHLYFYWYRQILGQKVEFLVSFYNNEISEKSEIFDDQFSVERPDGSNFTLKIRSTKLEDSAMYFCASSEKPGQGPTEAFFGQGTRLTVV.

This rearrangement joins TRBV7-9 to TRBJ2-7, with 8 bases lining up with TRBD2. With V trimmed by 2 bases and J by 4 bases, 7 bases remained unmatched. CDR1 and CDR2 from the germline V gene are SEHNR and FQNEAQ (reference sequence). CDR3 length equals 15 residues. CDR3 in DNA: TGTGCCAGCAGCTTATCGGGAGGGCCCTCTTACGAGCAGTACTTC. Protein product: CASSLSGGPSYEQYF.

CDR3 residues: CASRSRRDRDYEQYF. CDR3 bases: TGTGCCAGCAGGTCTCGCCGGGACAGGGACTACGAGCAGTACTTC. The chain is built from TRBV6-5 and TRBJ2-7; 9 bases are a match to TRBD1. V was pared by 6 bases and J by 3 bases, with 9 bases of the junction left unmatched. CDR3 length: 15 residues. CDR1 and CDR2 from the germline V gene are MNHEY and SVGAGI.

The chain links TRBV9 to TRBJ2-7, with 8 positions matching TRBD2. Germline assignment: CDR1 SGDLS and CDR2 YYNGEE. Unmatched junction bases numbered 3, after V lost 0 bases and J lost 1 base. This CDR3 has 15 amino acids. CDR3 region: CASSVGERESYEQYF. CDR3 sequence (DNA): TGTGCCAGCAGCGTAGGTGAGCGGGAGTCCTACGAGCAGTACTTC. The full variable domain, with the rest looked up from reference TRBV9 and TRBJ2-7, is DSGVTQTPKHLITATGQRVTLRCSPRSGDLSVYWYQQSLDQGLQFLIQYYNGEERAKGNILERFSAQQFPDLHSELNLSSLELGDSALYFCASSVGERESYEQYFGPGTRLTVT.

The gene calls are TRBV11-2 and TRBJ2-3, with TRBD1 matching 11 bases. The CDR3 runs 16 residues. The V gene end was trimmed by 4 bases and the J gene end by 2 bases; junction bases not matched to a gene: 5. Germline V gives CDR1 SGHAT, CDR2 FQNNGV. CDR3 coding DNA: TGTGCCAGCAGCTCGCCGGGACAGGGGGTCACAGATACGCAGTATTTT. Protein product: CASSSPGQGVTDTQYF.

A single count supports this clone. DNA for the CDR3: TGTGCCTGGACGCGACTAGCGGGAGAGGGGCGGGATACGCAGTATTTT. Amino acids: CAWTRLAGEGRDTQYF. The chain is built from TRBV30 and TRBJ2-3; 12 bases match TRBD2. Per germline, CDR1 GTSNPN and CDR2 SVGIG (reference sequence). The V segment lost 4 bases and the J segment 6 bases; nucleotides outside the gene matches: 11. CDR3 length equals 16 residues.

The chain has TRBV5-8 and TRBJ2-1, with TRBD2 matching 14 bases. V lost 3 bases and J lost 8; bases outside the gene matches: 7. CDR3 length: 16 residues. Germline V gene lookup returns CDR1 SGHTS and CDR2 YDEGEE. The CDR3 here is CASSSGTSGSAHEQFF. Here the CDR3 DNA reads TGTGCCAGCAGCTCCGGGACTAGCGGGAGTGCCCATGAGCAGTTCTTC. Based on the CDR3 plus reference TRBV5-8 and TRBJ2-1, the full variable domain is EAGVTQSPTHLIKTRGQQATLRCSPISGHTSVYWYQQALGLGLQFLLWYDEGEERNRGNFPPRFSGRQFPNYSSELNVNALELEDSALYLCASSSGTSGSAHEQFFGPGTRLTVL.

The chain is built from TRBV27 and TRBJ1-2; D unclear. Germline CDR1 MNHEY, CDR2 SMNVEV (reference sequence). Trimming took 5 bases from V and 5 from J, leaving 12 bases between them. The CDR3 is 13 residues long. For the CDR3, the DNA is TGTGCCAGCAGTCGGGATTGGGCTTATGGCTACACCTTC. It is translated as CASSRDWAYGYTF.

The rearrangement uses TRBV5-4 and TRBJ2-1; 9 nucleotides agree with TRBD2. Unmatched junction bases numbered 13, after V lost 3 bases and J lost 12 bases. This CDR3 spans 15 amino acids. From germline, CDR1 is SGHNT and CDR2 YYREEE (reference sequence). In nucleotides, the CDR3 is TGTGCCAGCAGCTCGGACACGGCCGGGACTAGCTTGCAGTTCTTC. Encoded protein: CASSSDTAGTSLQFF.

The chain combines TRBV5-7 with TRBJ1-5, with 12 bases aligning to TRBD1. TRBV5-7 is designated an ORF whose function remains uncertain. Trimming cost V 2 bases and J 2 bases; bases outside gene matches: 11. This CDR3 region has 19 residues. In DNA, the CDR3 is TGTGCCAGCAGCTTAAGGGACAGGGGGCCGTGGGAGTGCAATCAGCCCCAGCATTTT. Protein sequence: CASSLRDRGPWECNQPQHF.